This record looks at one TCR beta chain sequence and its context. Genomic DNA, serving as template, underwent TCR beta VDJ and CDR3 profiling. TCRdb redid the calling of the reads with MiXCR, one entry per CDR3 protein. The profile shows under 150,000 distinct CDR3 sequences, almost 40% of them singletons. V shed 3 bases and J shed 6 bases, with 15 bases lying between them. Germline V CDR1 and CDR2: LNHDA, SQIVND (reference sequence). The CDR3 spans 14 residues. The data were taken from a study of CD8+CD57+ T cells in acquired aplastic anemia. Whoever was chosen for sequencing had shown CD8+CD57+ cell expansion by flow cytometry.

This sequence originates from a human donor with aplastic anemia. V and J are TRBV19 and TRBJ2-7; possible D gene TRBD2, 6 bases. The sequencing input was sorted CD4+, CD8+, or CD8+CD57+ T cells (not recorded which) from PBMCs. The CDR3 region is CASSIGEAGGEQYF. CDR3 in DNA: TGTGCCAGTAGTATTGGGGAGGCCGGCGGCGAGCAGTACTTC.